This T cell receptor (beta chain) stems from a study of regulatory T cells in long-lasting Graves disease (dated by TCRdb to the early 2020s). In terms of the full investigation: Persistent Graves' disease was defined as persistently positive TSH receptor autoantibodies together with antithyroid drug treatment for over 5 years. The study took place in China and was registered as a clinical trial. TCR sequencing covered around 13 persistent and 20 or so newly diagnosed Graves' disease patients, some 35 samples in total. Persistent Graves' disease patients were compared with newly diagnosed Graves' disease patients by peripheral blood TCR sequencing and RNA sequencing. In the clinical cohort, patients with persistent Graves' disease had used antithyroid drugs for an average of about 10.3 years. The study at large found these results: A larger number of public clonotypes was shared among persistent patients (about 2,700) than among newly diagnosed patients (roughly 980). Lower TCR Shannon entropy and fewer highly expanded clones were observed in persistent Graves' disease patients than in newly diagnosed patients, which suggested clonal expansion. TRBV28, TRBJ1-2 and TRBJ2-5 were preferentially used in persistent disease, while TRBV20-1 and TRBJ2-1 were favored in newly diagnosed disease. Because the primary lesion, thyroid tissue, could not be accessed, the study looked at peripheral blood alone. Only the TCR beta chain was sequenced and analyzed. The authors acknowledged the small sample size as a limitation that may reduce accuracy.

The library was built by means of multiplex PCR. The sequencing machine was an Illumina HiSeq 4000. CDR3 regions were amplified by Arm-PCR with iRepertoire HTBI primers to construct TCR beta libraries. PCR products were gel purified before sequencing. In the original analysis: Across samples, about 63 TRBV and 13 to 15 TRBJ segments were identified and used for gene usage analysis of CDR3 amino acid clonotypes. Filtered high-quality paired reads were merged into contigs using COPE and FqMerger. Contigs were aligned with BLAST to IMGT TRBV, TRBD and TRBJ reference genes, and CDR3 was defined per IMGT. Any clonotype with a frequency above 0.1% was counted as a highly expanded clone. Shannon entropy was used to measure repertoire diversity, and the Gini coefficient was used to measure V-J evenness. A clonotype was considered public if more than one individual shared it. The raw public reads went through TCRdb reprocessing: fastp at Q25, MiXCR clone calling, in-frame beta chains kept. A single entry per CDR3 protein holds the most common genes and DNA from its merged rows. The V and J calls reflect TCRdb's pipeline rather than the authors' work. The sample table shows 650,000 to 850,000 distinct CDR3 sequences, and approximately 29% are seen once. About two fifths of the sample is held by the ten biggest clonotypes.

According to the study, the label for this sample's time point signals: persistent/refractory GD, antithyroid drugs over 5 years with positive TRAb. For both TCR sequencing and RNA sequencing, RNA was extracted from PBMCs in TRIzol. Graves' disease was diagnosed according to American Thyroid Association guidelines. Patients were recruited from an endocrinology department in Xi'an, China. Each patient gave approximately 10 milliliters of peripheral blood, collected in an EDTA anticoagulant tube. Ficoll Paque Plus density gradient separation was used to isolate PBMCs, and no additional T cell sorting was done. An Agilent 2100 Bioanalyzer and agarose gel were used to check RNA quality, while a NanoDrop 2000 measured RNA concentration. V is cut by 0 bases and J by 0 bases, and the space between the germline ends is 9 bases. CDR3 length: 15 amino acids, cysteine to phenylalanine. The kept DNA is CDR3 alone, 45 bases in frame from the first base. According to the germline V gene, CDR1 reads SGDLS and CDR2 reads YYNGEE.

As concerns this clonotype: The clone's antigen remains unknown. Per-base qualities were not stored, and no clone one base away is much larger.

The source material was peripheral blood mononuclear cells (PBMCs), sampled when the disease was refractory, from a patient treated with antithyroid drugs. The V and J genes are TRBV9 and TRBJ1-1; matching of 6 bases hints at TRBD1 as the D gene. This clonotype originated in a female donor with Graves disease. This receptor carries the CDR3 CASSVGGAMNTEAFF. The DNA reads TGTGCCAGCAGCGTAGGGGGGGCAATGAACACTGAAGCTTTCTTT.